This T cell receptor (beta chain) stems from a study of CXCR3-negative and CXCR3-positive naive CD8 T cells. This CDR3 spans 19 amino acids. The V gene's germline CDR1 is SEHNR and CDR2 FQNEAQ (reference sequence). Comments on this clonotype: What it binds is unknown.

cDNA libraries for TRB were generated by 5' RACE incorporating UMI labels. TCRdb reprocessed the 5' RACE reads; each CDR3 protein has one entry and no DNA is given. This listing includes about 120,000 distinct CDR3 sequences. General study findings and limits: Naive cells used TRBV-TRBJ genes in much the same way whether CXCR3-negative or CXCR3-positive; memory cells did not. Much lower diversity was found in memory CD8+ cells, while both naive subsets had comparably high diversity.

This sequence originates from a human donor in good health. Some clones in this sample may be carry-over from other donors' samples. The specimen was naive CXCR3- CD8+ T cells from blood. Subset described: CD45RO-CCR7+CD27+CD95- naive CD8+ T cells lacking CXCR3 (TNR3-). This chain connects TRBV7-9 to TRBJ2-2; TCRdb outputs TRBD2, but without DNA this stays unchecked. The CDR3 protein is CASSRGLAGYQTNTGELFF.